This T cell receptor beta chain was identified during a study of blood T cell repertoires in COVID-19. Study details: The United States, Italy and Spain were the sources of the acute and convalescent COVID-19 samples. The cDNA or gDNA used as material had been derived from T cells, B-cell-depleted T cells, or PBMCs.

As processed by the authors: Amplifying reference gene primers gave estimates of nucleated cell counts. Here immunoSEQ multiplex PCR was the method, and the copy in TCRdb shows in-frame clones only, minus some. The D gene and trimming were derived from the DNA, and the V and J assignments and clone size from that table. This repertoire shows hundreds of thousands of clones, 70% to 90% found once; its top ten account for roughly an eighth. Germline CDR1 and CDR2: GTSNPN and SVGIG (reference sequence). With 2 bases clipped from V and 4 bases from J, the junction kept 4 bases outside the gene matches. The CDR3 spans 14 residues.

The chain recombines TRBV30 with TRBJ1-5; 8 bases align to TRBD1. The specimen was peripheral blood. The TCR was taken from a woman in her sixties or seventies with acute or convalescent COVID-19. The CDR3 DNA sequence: TGTGCCTGGAGTACTACAGGGGGGAATCAGCCCCAGCATTTT. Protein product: CAWSTTGGNQPQHF.